This T cell receptor beta chain was sequenced during a study of early T cells in non-severe SARS-CoV-2 infection. Across the study: Sequencing input comprised bulk RNA from unsorted whole blood; chain pairing was not available.

CDR1 and CDR2 from the germline V gene are LGHNA and YSLEER. This CDR3 spans 18 amino acids. Trimming at V came to 0 bases and at J to 5 bases, leaving 11 bases not matched to a gene. This clonotype was recorded at least ten times. The TCR library protocol attached unique molecular identifiers to the individual cDNA molecules. TCRdb itself ran the 5' RACE reads through MiXCR, one entry per CDR3 protein. The sample includes tens of thousands of distinct CDR3 sequences, more than 8.5% of them seen just once. The chain links TRBV4-3 to TRBJ2-3, with 10 positions matching TRBD2. The sequencing used whole blood, collected at baseline. The sequence derives from an adult who was a healthcare worker with PCR-confirmed SARS-CoV-2 infection or an uninfected control (not recorded which). The CDR3 sequence: CASSQEGSSGRARDTQYF. The CDR3 DNA is TGCGCCAGCAGCCAAGAAGGTTCGAGCGGGAGGGCCAGAGATACGCAGTATTTT.